This TCR beta chain appears in the sequencing data of a study of shared clonotypes between healthy human individuals. Looking at the study overall: For every donor, three CD4 naive, three CD4 memory, two CD8 naive and one CD8 memory plates were used. The study, taken as a whole, reports: Approximately 5.4% of naive CD4 clonotypes were common to a few donors.

For this clone: Its antigen is not identified.

The V gene lost 6 bases and the J gene lost 2 bases, with 23 bases spanning the gap. CDR1 and CDR2 from the germline V gene are LNHDA and SQIVND (reference sequence). This CDR3 has 17 amino acids. Deep was the level used in running the assay. It was roughly 190 ng DNA, about 30,000 T cell genomes, that sorted-subset replicate PCRs used. Sequencing used immunoSEQ multiplex PCR; TCRdb keeps in-frame clones, though not all of them. The repertoire consists of 780,000 or so clones, with approximately 72% occurring once and the leading ten covering approximately 1.7%. Material for sequencing was memory CD4+ T cells sorted from blood. Indicated subset: CD45RA-negative fraction. This chain joins TRBV19 and TRBJ2-7, with D perhaps matching TRBD1 (6 bases). This TCR derives from a woman aged 25-40 years in good health. The CDR3 DNA reads as TGTGCCAGTAGCCTGACCATACTCGGGACACACACCTACGAGCAGTACTTC. Encoded protein: CASSLTILGTHTYEQYF.